This T cell receptor beta chain was identified in a study of monozygotic twins with inflammatory bowel disease. Germline V gene data show CDR1 as SGHRS and CDR2 as YFSETQ. CDR3 length: 13 residues. TCRdb reprocessed the 5' RACE reads, keeping one entry per CDR3 protein, no DNA. The sample data list approximately 400,000 distinct CDR3 sequences. The clonotype originates from a human donor with ulcerative colitis or Crohn's disease, or a healthy co-twin of an affected twin (not recorded which). Sequencing was done on a sample of blood. V usage is TRBV5-1 and J usage is TRBJ1-2; no DNA is available, so the TRBD1 call from TCRdb remains unchecked. CDR3 residues: CASSQGPNSGYTF.